This TCR beta chain was identified in a study of persistence of HIV-infected CD4 T cells. Anti-CD3/anti-CD28 beads served as a nonspecific positive control stimulus. Sorting of responding CD4+ T cells relied on upregulated CD40 ligand together with CD69. PBMCs were depleted of CD8+ T cells before stimulation. Worth noting for this clone: Its cognate antigen is unknown.

The libraries were made with immunoSEQ version 4 in survey mode. The repertoire was sequenced with immunoSEQ multiplex PCR; TCRdb's copy has only in-frame clones and lacks some. Of about 51,000 clones detected, 75% to 90% appear once; the ten largest clones hold 2.5% to 4%. The TCR originated in an adult woman with HIV who was CMV-seropositive. This material consisted of CD4+ T cells sorted from PBMCs after approximately 20-hour stimulation, taken from a patient who received antiretroviral therapy.

CDR3 amino acids: CASSPRALNQPQHF. CDR3 nucleotide sequence: TGTGCCAGCAGTCCCCGGGCCCTCAATCAGCCCCAGCATTTT. The V and J genes are TRBV28 and TRBJ1-5, with D unclear. Trimming took off 5 bases at V and 3 bases at J, with 11 bases between the two ends. Germline V gene lookup returns CDR1 MDHEN and CDR2 SYDVKM. The CDR3 is 14 amino acids. Drawing the rest from reference TRBV28 and TRBJ1-5, the complete variable domain is DVKVTQSSRYLVKRTGEKVFLECVQDMDHENMFWYRQDPGLGLRLIYFSYDVKMKEKGDIPEGYSVSREKKERFSLILESASTNQTSMYLCASSPRALNQPQHFGDGTRLSIL.